These 6 T cell receptor beta chains came from one sample sequenced in a study of identical twins. One entry per CDR3 protein results from TCRdb running MiXCR on the 5' RACE reads. Found here are approximately 210,000 distinct CDR3 sequences, about 16% of them singletons; the top ten hold about 38%. The sample was also reused in another study, on T cells expressing NK-cell markers.

Specimen: CD8+ T cells sorted from blood. These receptors all stem from a woman under 30 in good health.

This clonotype was detected many times. The rearrangement links TRBV9 to TRBJ2-7; TRBD1 agrees at 8 bases. Germline V CDR1 and CDR2: SGDLS, YYNGEE. The CDR3 length is 11 residues. Trimming took 7 bases from V and 3 from J; bases not matched to a gene: 0. The CDR3 DNA reads TGTGCCAGCGGGACAGGCTACGAGCAGTACTTC. Protein: CASGTGYEQYF.

This clonotype has only a few counts. This sequence joins TRBV11-2 and TRBJ2-3, with D uncertain. The CDR3 spans 12 residues. Trimming removed 4 bases at V and 11 bases at J, with 13 bases between. The germline gives CDR1 SGHAT, CDR2 FQNNGV. CDR3 amino acids: CASSWDGIGQYF. The CDR3 nucleotides are TGTGCCAGCAGCTGGGATGGGATCGGGCAGTATTTT.

This clonotype was detected ten times or more. The chain joins TRBV12-3 or TRBV12-4 to TRBJ2-7, with D uncertain. The V end lost 5 bases, the J end lost 3 bases, and 11 bases lay between the germline ends. This CDR3 has 13 residues. CDR3 in amino acids: CASSPAYGYEQYF. Written as DNA, the CDR3 is TGTGCCAGCAGTCCCGCGTACGGCTACGAGCAGTACTTC.

This clonotype showed up just a few times. The chain recombines TRBV28 with TRBJ2-3; possible D gene TRBD1, 6 bases. V was pared by 3 bases and J by 0 bases, with 10 bases between. The germline V gene has CDR1 MDHEN and CDR2 SYDVKM. CDR3 length equals 15 residues. This chain's CDR3 is CASSLRTASTDTQYF. The CDR3 nucleotides read TGTGCCAGCAGTTTGAGGACAGCTAGCACAGATACGCAGTATTTT.

This clonotype has just a few counts. This rearrangement joins TRBV6-1 to TRBJ2-1; D unresolved. The ends were cut back, 6 bases at V and 5 bases at J, with 11 bases in the middle. The CDR3 is 13 amino acids. Germline V gene lookup returns CDR1 MNHNS and CDR2 SASEGT. CDR3 nucleotide sequence: TGTGCCAGCAGCGGAGACGGACACAATGAGCAGTTCTTC. This codes for CASSGDGHNEQFF.

This clonotype was picked up a small number of times. This rearrangement joins TRBV7-8 to TRBJ1-2; D is ambiguous. The ends were cut back, 5 bases at V and 5 bases at J, with 15 bases in the middle. The CDR3 length is 14 residues. Germline lookup yields CDR1 SGHVS and CDR2 FQNEAQ. DNA of the CDR3: TGTGCCAGCAGCCATAGAGTGGAATTTTATGGCTACACCTTC. Translation: CASSHRVEFYGYTF.